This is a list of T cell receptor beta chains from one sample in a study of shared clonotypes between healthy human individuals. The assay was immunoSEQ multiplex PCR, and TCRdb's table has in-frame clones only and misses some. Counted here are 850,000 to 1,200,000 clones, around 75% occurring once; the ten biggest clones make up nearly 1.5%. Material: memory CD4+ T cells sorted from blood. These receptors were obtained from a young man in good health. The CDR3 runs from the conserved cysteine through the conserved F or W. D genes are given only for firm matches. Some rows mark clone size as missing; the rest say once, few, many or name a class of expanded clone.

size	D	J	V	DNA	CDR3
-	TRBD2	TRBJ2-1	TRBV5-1	TGCGCCAGCAGCCTGGTACCGACTAGCGGGTCTTACAATGAGCAGTTCTTC	CASSLVPTSGSYNEQFF
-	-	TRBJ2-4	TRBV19	TGTGCCAGTAGTATTGGGGCTCTCGGAAACAAAAACATTCAGTACTTC	CASSIGALGNKNIQYF
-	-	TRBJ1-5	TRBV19	TGTGCCAGTAGTATAGGACGGGGAGATCAGCCCCAGCATTTT	CASSIGRGDQPQHF
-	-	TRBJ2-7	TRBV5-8	TGTGCCAGCACCAATCACGGGGTCGAGCAGTACTTC	CASTNHGVEQYF
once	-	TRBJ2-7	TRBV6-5	TGTGCCAGCCAGGGAAGCTCCTACGAGCAGTACTTC	CASQGSSYEQYF
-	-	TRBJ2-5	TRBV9	TGTGCCAGCAGCGTAGCGGAGGGGGCGAAGACCCAGTACTTC	CASSVAEGAKTQYF
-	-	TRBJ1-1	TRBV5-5	TGTGCCAGCAGCTTGGGTACCGGACTCGGAATGCACACTGAAGCTTTCTTT	CASSLGTGLGMHTEAFF
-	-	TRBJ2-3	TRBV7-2	TGTGCCAGCAGCTTCGTAGACGCAGATACGCAGTATTTT	CASSFVDADTQYF
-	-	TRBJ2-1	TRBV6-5	TGTGCCAGCAATAGAATAGAGGGCGAGCAGTTCTTC	CASNRIEGEQFF
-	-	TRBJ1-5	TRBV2	TGTGCCAGCAGTGAAGAAGGTATTGGCATCGACCCCCAGCATTTT	CASSEEGIGIDPQHF
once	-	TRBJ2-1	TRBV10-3	TGTGCCATCAGTGAGTCGGCATTTCGGGAATCCTCCTCGGGCAATGAGCAGTTCTTC	CAISESAFRESSSGNEQFF
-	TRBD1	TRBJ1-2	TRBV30	TGTGCCTGGACTTCGGGACAGGGGGACTATGGCTACACCTTC	CAWTSGQGDYGYTF
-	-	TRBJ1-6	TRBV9	TGTGCCAGCAGCGTAGAGGGACACTATAATTCACCCCTCCACTTT	CASSVEGHYNSPLHF
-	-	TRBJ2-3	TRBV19	TGTGCCAGTAGTCTGGGGCGGGCTTTCACAGATACGCAGTATTTT	CASSLGRAFTDTQYF
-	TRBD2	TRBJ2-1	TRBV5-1	TGCGCCAGCAGCTTAGCGGGAGGGGGCCTAGGTGAGCAGTTCTTC	CASSLAGGGLGEQFF
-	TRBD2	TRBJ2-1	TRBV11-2	TGTGCCAGCAGCTGGACAGCGGGGGAATACAATGAGCAGTTCTTC	CASSWTAGEYNEQFF
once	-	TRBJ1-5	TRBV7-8	TGTGCCAGCAGCTTAGATCTTACAGGCAATCAGCCCCAGCATTTT	CASSLDLTGNQPQHF
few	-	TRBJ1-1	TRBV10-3	TGTGCCATCAGTGAGTTAGTTCTGACTGAAGCTTTCTTT	CAISELVLTEAFF
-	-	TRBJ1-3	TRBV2	TGTGCCAGCAGGGGGGACCGCGGAAACACCATATATTTT	CASRGDRGNTIYF
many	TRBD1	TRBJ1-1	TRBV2	TGTGCCAGCAGTGGGGGACAGTTCGGGGTCGAAGCTTTCTTT	CASSGGQFGVEAFF
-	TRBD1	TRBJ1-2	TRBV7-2	TGTGCCAGCAGCAGACCTGAACAGGGGATTAACTATGGCTACACCTTC	CASSRPEQGINYGYTF
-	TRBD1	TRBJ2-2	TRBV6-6	TGTGCCACTCCGACAGGGGGCGCTGGGAACACCGGGGAGCTGTTTTTT	CATPTGGAGNTGELFF
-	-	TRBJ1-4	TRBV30	TGTGCCTGGAGTCTAGACAGGTCTAATGAAAAACTGTTTTTT	CAWSLDRSNEKLFF
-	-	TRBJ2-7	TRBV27	TGTGCCAGCAGTTTTGACCGAAGCTACGAGCAGTACTTC	CASSFDRSYEQYF
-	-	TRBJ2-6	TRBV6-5	TGTGCCAGCAGTTACGGAAGAGCTTCTGGGGCCAACGTCCTGACTTTC	CASSYGRASGANVLTF
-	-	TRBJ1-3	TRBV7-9	TGTGCCAGCAGCTTCCGGGACCCAGGAGCGAACACCATATATTTT	CASSFRDPGANTIYF
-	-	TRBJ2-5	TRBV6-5	TGTGCCAGCAGCCGCCGGCTAAAGGGAGAGACCCAGTACTTC	CASSRRLKGETQYF
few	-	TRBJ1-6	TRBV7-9	TGTGCCAGCAGCTTAGAGGGGTCCACTAATTCACCCCTCCACTTT	CASSLEGSTNSPLHF
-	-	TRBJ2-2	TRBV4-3	TGCGCCAGCAGCCAAGTAGCGGATCGAGCCGGGGAGCTGTTTTTT	CASSQVADRAGELFF
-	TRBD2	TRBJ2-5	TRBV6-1	TGTGCCAGCAGTGAACGGACTAGTAAAGAGACCCAGTACTTC	CASSERTSKETQYF
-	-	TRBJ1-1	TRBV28	TGTGCCAGCAGTGAGACAGGAGGGGTTCAAGCTTTCTTT	CASSETGGVQAFF
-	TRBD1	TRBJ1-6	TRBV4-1	TGCGCCAGCAGCCAAGGCCAGGGGGTTAATTCACCCCTCCACTTT	CASSQGQGVNSPLHF
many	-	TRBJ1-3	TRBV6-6	TGTGCCAGCAGGCACTCTGAGTGGTACACCATATATTTT	CASRHSEWYTIYF